The 20 T cell receptor beta chains reported below all come from one sample, sequenced in a study of shared clonotypes between healthy human individuals. The table came from immunoSEQ multiplex PCR; TCRdb's copy has only in-frame clones and leaves some out. Of approximately 1,000,000 clones detected, roughly 77% appear once; the ten largest clones hold roughly 0.83%. The sequenced sample was memory CD4+ T cells from PBMCs. Subset here: CD45RA-negative fraction. Source of these receptors: a man younger than 35 in good health. Some clones in this sample may be carry-over from other donors' samples.

The chain uses TRBV28 and TRBJ2-1; 10 nucleotides match TRBD2. V shed 8 bases and J 0 bases; nucleotides not matched to a gene: 13. CDR1 is MDHEN, CDR2 SYDVKM, per germline. The CDR3 extends over 18 amino acids. The CDR3 sequence is CASHGLAGASSSYNEQFF. CDR3 DNA sequence: TGTGCCAGCCATGGGCTAGCGGGAGCAAGTAGCTCCTACAATGAGCAGTTCTTC.

This chain links TRBV28 with TRBJ2-5, with 8 bases identical to TRBD1. CDR3 length: 15 residues. From germline, CDR1 is MDHEN and CDR2 SYDVKM. Trimming took 6 bases from V and 5 from J; bases not matched to a gene: 11. Written as DNA, the CDR3 is TGTGCCAGCAGCCCACATCCAGGGGGCGCGGAGACCCAGTACTTC. Protein: CASSPHPGGAETQYF.

The chain recombines TRBV7-8 with TRBJ2-7, with TRBD2 identical over 8 bases. V gave up 1 base and J gave up 4 bases; unmatched junction bases: 6. Looked up from germline, CDR1 is SGHVS and CDR2 is FQNEAQ. This CDR3 is 15 amino acids long. The CDR3 region has the DNA TGTGCCAGCAGCTTAGTCCGGGAGGGCCGGTACGAGCAGTACTTC. Translation gives CASSLVREGRYEQYF.

This rearrangement joins TRBV28 to TRBJ1-4, with 7 bases lining up with TRBD1. Germline assignment: CDR1 MDHEN and CDR2 SYDVKM. This CDR3 is built from 13 residues. V lost 5 bases, J lost 8 bases, and 5 bases stayed unmatched. The chain's CDR3 is CASSGDRWEKLFF. The DNA of the CDR3 is TGTGCCAGCAGTGGGGACAGATGGGAAAAACTGTTTTTT.

The rearrangement uses TRBV19 and TRBJ1-2; 9 nucleotides line up with TRBD1. Germline CDR1 and CDR2: LNHDA and SQIVND (reference sequence). This CDR3 has 13 residues. V lost 9 bases, J lost 4 bases, and 6 bases stayed unmatched. For the CDR3, the DNA is TGTGCCAGCTCCGGGACAGGGCGCTATGGCTACACCTTC. As protein: CASSGTGRYGYTF.

CDR3 in amino acids: CASSLRTYRGRGYGYTF. The CDR3 DNA reads as TGTGCCAGCAGTTTACGGACCTACAGGGGGCGCGGCTATGGCTACACCTTC. This chain joins TRBV28 and TRBJ1-2; 9 nucleotides align to TRBD1. The CDR3 runs 17 residues. V was pared by 2 bases and J by 4 bases, with 11 bases of the junction left unmatched. Germline V gene lookup returns CDR1 MDHEN and CDR2 SYDVKM.

This sequence joins TRBV7-2 and TRBJ2-5, with a tentative D call TRBD1 (6 bases). From germline, CDR1 is SGHTA and CDR2 FQGNSA. V gave up 5 bases and J gave up 2 bases, with 24 bases separating them. The length of the CDR3 is 18 residues. The CDR3 coding sequence is TGTGCCAGCAGCACACGACGGACAGCGTCAGGGAATCAAGAGACCCAGTACTTC. It specifies CASSTRRTASGNQETQYF.

This clone was found a few times. The V and J genes are TRBV5-1 and TRBJ1-2; D not resolved. V dropped 1 base and J dropped 2 bases, with 9 bases sitting between them. This CDR3 has 14 amino acids. Germline assignment: CDR1 SGHRS and CDR2 YFSETQ. The CDR3 DNA is TGCGCCAGCAGCTTGTCCCCGGGAAACTATGGCTACACCTTC. Translating it yields CASSLSPGNYGYTF.

The chain employs TRBV10-3 and TRBJ2-5, with unresolved D. This CDR3 is 14 amino acids long. Per the germline V gene, CDR1 is ENHRY and CDR2 is SYGVKD. V was trimmed by 7 bases and J by 0 bases, leaving 12 bases between them. The CDR3 region is CAIKRTADQETQYF. Written as DNA, the CDR3 is TGTGCCATCAAGAGAACCGCCGACCAAGAGACCCAGTACTTC.

This chain connects TRBV5-4 to TRBJ2-7, with 7 bases fitting TRBD2. CDR3 length equals 18 residues. Per germline, CDR1 SGHNT and CDR2 YYREEE (reference sequence). The trim removed 4 bases at V and 4 bases at J, leaving 20 bases unmatched. The CDR3 loop reads CASSIARRFGGSDYEQYF. Here the CDR3 DNA reads TGTGCCAGCAGCATCGCTCGACGGTTTGGCGGGAGCGATTACGAGCAGTACTTC.

The chain has TRBV2 and TRBJ1-2; 10 positions agree with TRBD1. This CDR3 has 14 amino acids. CDR1 is SNHLY and CDR2 is FYNNEI in the germline V gene. V lost 4 bases to trimming and J lost 6 bases; unmatched junction nucleotides: 5. The CDR3 here is CASSGDRGRDGYTF. CDR3 nucleotide sequence: TGTGCCAGCAGTGGAGACAGGGGGCGAGATGGCTACACCTTC.

CDR3 region: CASSFLGTSPYEQYF. CDR3 nucleotides: TGTGCCAGCAGCTTTTTAGGGACTAGTCCATACGAGCAGTACTTC. The chain couples TRBV7-2 to TRBJ2-7, with 8 bases matching TRBD2. Looked up from germline, CDR1 is SGHTA and CDR2 is FQGNSA. The CDR3 consists of 15 residues. The V gene end was trimmed by 3 bases and the J gene end by 4 bases; junction bases not matched to a gene: 8.

The chain uses TRBV6-6 and TRBJ2-1, with D possibly TRBD1 on 5 matching bases. The V and J ends lost 3 bases and 5 bases respectively, with 11 bases between them. Germline V gene sequence: CDR1 MNHNY, CDR2 SVGAGI (reference sequence). CDR3 size: 14 residues. CDR3 residues: CASSYGALHNEQFF. DNA for the CDR3: TGTGCCAGCAGTTATGGGGCCCTACACAATGAGCAGTTCTTC.

The rearrangement uses TRBV27 and TRBJ1-4; D might be TRBD1 (5 bases). Between the trimmed V and J ends, which lost 5 bases and 11 bases, there was a span of 24 bases. Looked up from germline, CDR1 is MNHEY and CDR2 is SMNVEV (reference sequence). The CDR3 contains 16 residues. CDR3 in DNA: TGTGCCAGCAGTCGACCTCGGGGCCAGGGAAGTGGCAAACTGTTTTTT. This sequence encodes CASSRPRGQGSGKLFF.

Concerning this clone: Only one base separates this from a far larger clonotype, so it likely reflects a read error. This chain joins TRBV2 and TRBJ1-1; the D gene is possibly TRBD1 (5 bases). Deletions cut 4 bases from V and 5 bases from J, with 11 bases between. CDR1 SNHLY and CDR2 FYNNEI come from the germline V gene. This CDR3 region has 13 residues. The DNA for the CDR3 is TGTGCCAGCAGTGTGGGGGGTGTGACTGAAGCTTTCTTT. Amino acids: CASSVGGVTEAFF.

This clone was recorded at least ten times. Additional DNA sequences in this sample encode the identical CDR3. The rearrangement joins TRBV14 to TRBJ1-2; the D is unclear. Between the trimmed V and J ends, which lost 0 bases and 7 bases, there was a span of 3 bases. This CDR3 spans 11 amino acids. Germline lookup yields CDR1 SGHDN and CDR2 FVKESK. The CDR3 DNA follows: TGTGCCAGCAGCCAAGAAGGTGGCTACACCTTC. This sequence encodes CASSQEGGYTF.

CDR3 in amino acids: CASSYGLADAGELFF. For the CDR3, the DNA is TGTGCCAGCAGCTACGGACTAGCTGACGCCGGGGAGCTGTTTTTT. The chain has TRBV5-6 and TRBJ2-2, with 8 bases identical to TRBD2. Unmatched junction bases numbered 7, after V lost 3 bases and J lost 6 bases. The CDR3 contains 15 residues. The germline gives CDR1 SGHDT, CDR2 YYEEEE.

V usage is TRBV27 and J usage is TRBJ2-7; 9 bases fit TRBD1. This CDR3 spans 14 amino acids. Germline V lookup: CDR1 MNHEY, CDR2 SMNVEV (reference sequence). J lost 0 bases, V lost 7 bases, and 4 bases had no gene match. The CDR3 reads CASTRTGDSYEQYF. In nucleotides, the CDR3 is TGTGCCAGCACCAGGACAGGGGACTCCTACGAGCAGTACTTC.

The rearrangement links TRBV7-9 to TRBJ2-7, with TRBD1 as a possible D gene (5 bases). V lost 3 bases, J lost 5 bases, and 11 bases lay in between. Germline loops: CDR1 SEHNR, CDR2 FQNEAQ (reference sequence). The CDR3 consists of 13 residues. The CDR3 DNA sequence: TGTGCCAGCAGCTTTAGGGGTCCCCACGAGCAGTACTTC. As protein: CASSFRGPHEQYF.

This chain connects TRBV25-1 to TRBJ2-3, with D possibly being TRBD1 or TRBD2 (5 bases each). The germline gives CDR1 MGHDK, CDR2 SYGVNS. This CDR3 has 13 amino acids. V shed 2 bases and J shed 4 bases, with 7 bases lying between them. The CDR3 sequence is CASSEGGADTQYF. CDR3 sequence (DNA): TGTGCCAGCAGTGAAGGGGGTGCAGATACGCAGTATTTT.